Each of the 19 T cell receptor beta chains below was sequenced from the same sample in a study of blood T cells in healthy people across ages. Using a J-beta primer mix together with a sample-barcoded 5' primer, a second PCR was run for roughly 6 to 11 cycles. TCRdb independently ran MiXCR on the 5' RACE reads; one entry per CDR3 protein. The sample contains over 700,000 distinct CDR3 sequences, 53% of which appear only once. The sequenced sample consisted of blood. These receptors all come from a man older than 75 in good health.

J is TRBJ1-2 and V is TRBV2, with 9 bases lining up with TRBD1. After removal of 11 bases from V and 6 bases from J, the junction contained 19 bases not matched to a gene. Germline CDR1 is SNHLY and CDR2 is FYNNEI. The CDR3 totals 16 residues. CDR3 coding DNA: TGTGCCGGCCAGGGTAAGACAGGGGGGGTTTGGGATGGCTACACCTTC. Translation: CAGQGKTGGVWDGYTF.

This chain uses TRBV21-1 with TRBJ2-5; TRBD1 is the table's D call and was not checked against the DNA. TRBV21-1 is shown as a pseudogene. This CDR3 is 16 amino acids long. CDR3 amino acids: CASSNKPGSVGETQYF. The DNA for the CDR3 is TGTGCCAGCAGCAATAAACCGGGCTCCGTGGGAGAGACCCAGTACTTC.

This clonotype was recorded a few times. The V gene is TRBV5-5, the J gene TRBJ2-1; 7 nucleotides agree with TRBD1. The germline gives CDR1 SGHKS, CDR2 YYEKEE (reference sequence). The CDR3 runs to 15 residues. The V and J ends lost 4 bases and 4 bases, in that order; junction bases with no gene match: 8. CDR3: CASSVTGLGYNEQFF. DNA for the CDR3: TGTGCCAGCAGCGTGACAGGGCTCGGGTACAATGAGCAGTTCTTC.

This clonotype was detected only a few times. This rearrangement joins TRBV3-1 to TRBJ2-4, with 8 bases matching TRBD2. Germline V CDR1 and CDR2: LGHDT, YNNKEL (reference sequence). V was clipped by 4 bases and J by 8 bases; unmatched bases: 10. This CDR3 region has 15 residues. DNA of the CDR3: TGTGCCAGCAGCCCCCCGGGTAGCGGGATGGACATTCAGTACTTC. Encoded protein: CASSPPGSGMDIQYF.

The chain has TRBV7-9 and TRBJ2-3, with 7 positions matching TRBD2. CDR1 SEHNR and CDR2 FQNEAQ come from the germline V gene (reference sequence). There are 14 residues in the CDR3. The trim removed 7 bases at V and 14 bases at J, leaving 18 bases unmatched. CDR3: CASTLGREYRDAYF. In DNA form, the CDR3 reads TGTGCCAGCACCTTGGGGCGGGAGTACAGAGACGCGTATTTT.

The CDR3 nucleotides read TGCGCCAGCAGCCCCGGGACTAGGGAGGGGGAGACCCAGTACTTC. It codes for CASSPGTREGETQYF. This chain uses TRBV5-1 with TRBJ2-5, with 8 bases identical to TRBD2. In germline, CDR1 is SGHRS, CDR2 YFSETQ. This CDR3 region has 15 residues. V lost 4 bases to trimming and J lost 5 bases; unmatched junction nucleotides: 10.

This chain links TRBV28 with TRBJ2-1; 8 bases are a match to TRBD2. The CDR3 sequence is 15 residues long. V lost 3 bases to trimming and J lost 6 bases; unmatched junction nucleotides: 7. In germline, CDR1 is MDHEN, CDR2 SYDVKM. This chain's CDR3 is CASSFAASGPNEQFF. The CDR3 DNA is TGTGCCAGCAGTTTCGCGGCTAGCGGGCCCAATGAGCAGTTCTTC.

V is TRBV29-1 and J is TRBJ2-3, with TRBD2 as a possible D gene (6 bases). The ends were cut back, 4 bases at V and 2 bases at J, with 16 bases in the middle. Germline assignment: CDR1 SQVTM and CDR2 ANQGSEA. The CDR3 spans 15 residues. CDR3 sequence (DNA): TGCAGCGTTGGACTGGGAGGAGGGGACACAGATACGCAGTATTTT. Protein sequence: CSVGLGGGDTDTQYF.

J is TRBJ2-5 and V is TRBV29-1; D possibly corresponds to TRBD1 (7 bases). The V and J ends lost 7 bases and 1 base respectively, with 13 bases between them. CDR1 SQVTM and CDR2 ANQGSEA come from the germline V gene. The CDR3 consists of 13 residues. The DNA for the CDR3 is TGCAGCGCCGCGGGACAGCCCCAAGAGACCCAGTACTTC. As protein: CSAAGQPQETQYF.

This sequence joins TRBV28 and TRBJ1-1; no definite D call. There are 12 residues in the CDR3. V was clipped by 5 bases and J by 6 bases, with 10 bases between them. From germline, CDR1 is MDHEN and CDR2 SYDVKM. CDR3 sequence (DNA): TGTGCCAGCAGTCGTATGATGGCTGAAGCTTTCTTT. Translation: CASSRMMAEAFF.

The table lists this clonotype with a count of one. The chain is built from TRBV6-2 or TRBV6-3 and TRBJ2-4; D not resolved. The DNA end favors TRBJ2-7, so the J call may be wrong. The CDR3 has 16 amino acids. From germline, CDR1 is MNHEY and CDR2 SVGEGT. The CDR3 sequence is CASSYSMGKVTYEQYF. The CDR3 DNA is TGTGCCAGCAGTTACTCGATGGGCAAAGTTACCTACGAGCAGTACTTC.

The V and J genes are TRBV3-1 and TRBJ2-7, with 7 bases lining up with TRBD2. The V gene end was trimmed by 4 bases and the J gene end by 3 bases; junction bases not matched to a gene: 12. This CDR3 is built from 16 residues. Germline values: CDR1 LGHDT, CDR2 YNNKEL (reference sequence). The CDR3 spells CASSPKGKRENYEQYF. In DNA form, the CDR3 reads TGTGCCAGCAGCCCGAAGGGGAAGCGGGAAAACTACGAGCAGTACTTC.

This clonotype occurred once. V is TRBV9 and J is TRBJ2-5, with 8 bases aligning to TRBD1. The length of the CDR3 is 16 residues. Germline loops: CDR1 SGDLS, CDR2 YYNGEE. V lost 7 bases, J lost 5 bases, and 16 bases stayed unmatched. The chain's CDR3 is CASCRGQGARLETQYF. In DNA, the CDR3 is TGTGCCAGCTGTAGGGGGCAGGGGGCGCGGTTGGAGACCCAGTACTTC.

This clonotype was detected a few times. The V gene is TRBV5-1, the J gene TRBJ1-6; a possible D gene is TRBD1 (5 bases). Germline V lookup: CDR1 SGHRS, CDR2 YFSETQ. CDR3 size: 15 residues. Deletions cut 0 bases from V and 7 bases from J, with 11 bases between. CDR3 in DNA: TGCGCCAGCAGCTTGGAGAGGGGAATGAATTCACCCCTCCACTTT. It encodes CASSLERGMNSPLHF.

The rearrangement uses TRBV2 and TRBJ1-2; D remains unclear. V gave up 4 bases and J gave up 0 bases, with 9 bases separating them. This CDR3 comprises 14 residues. CDR1 and CDR2 from the germline V gene are SNHLY and FYNNEI. CDR3 sequence reads: CASSGSGANYGYTF. Written as DNA, the CDR3 is TGTGCCAGCAGTGGTTCAGGCGCTAACTATGGCTACACCTTC.

In regard to this clonotype: Compared with germline, one end of the junction differs, possibly owing to a read error. Written as DNA, the CDR3 is TGCGCCAGCAGTCCTCGACAGGGCTACTGGGAAAAACTGTTTTTT. Translation: CASSPRQGYWEKLFF. The J gene is TRBJ1-4, the V gene TRBV12-3 or TRBV12-4; TRBD1 agrees at 7 bases. The CDR3 sequence is 15 residues long.

This clonotype was counted once. This chain joins TRBV11-2 and TRBJ2-5; no clear D gene. The DNA matches TRBJ2-1 better at its end, which makes the J call doubtful. The CDR3 is 15 residues long. Germline assignment: CDR1 SGHAT and CDR2 FQNNGV. The CDR3 is CASSLGFDRPETQFF. The CDR3 bases are TGTGCCAGCAGCTTAGGGTTCGATCGCCCCGAGACCCAGTTCTTC.

The sample holds a few counts of this clonotype. J is TRBJ2-2 and V is TRBV5-1; D might be TRBD1 or TRBD2, each matching 5 bases. Trimming left V 0 bases short and J 4 bases short, with 10 bases between. CDR3 length: 15 residues. From germline, CDR1 is SGHRS and CDR2 YFSETQ. DNA of the CDR3: TGCGCCAGCAGCTTGGCGGCAGGGAGCACCGGGGAGCTGTTTTTT. This sequence encodes CASSLAAGSTGELFF. Based on the CDR3 plus reference TRBV5-1 and TRBJ2-2, the full variable domain is KAGVTQTPRYLIKTRGQQVTLSCSPISGHRSVSWYQQTPGQGLQFLFEYFSETQRNKGNFPGRFSGRQFSNSRSEMNVSTLELGDSALYLCASSLAAGSTGELFFGEGSRLTVL.

The rearrangement links TRBV7-9 to TRBJ1-1; D is perhaps TRBD1 (6 bases). CDR1 and CDR2 from the germline V gene are SEHNR and FQNEAQ (reference sequence). The CDR3 contains 13 residues. V was pared by 6 bases and J by 2 bases, with 10 bases between. CDR3 sequence reads: CASSSGTNTEAFF. Written as DNA, the CDR3 is TGTGCCAGCAGTTCCGGGACAAACACTGAAGCTTTCTTT.